The 23 T cell receptor beta chains listed next were all sequenced from one sample in a study of shared T cell receptors in the human thymus. Only in-frame clones appear in the TCRdb table, and some are missing; sequencing was by immunoSEQ multiplex PCR. Of about 660,000 clones in the sample, more than 70% were seen once. The data also belong to a second study, concerning human thymus T cells.

The sample comprised thymocytes. The receptors here all came from a boy less than two years old with a congenital heart defect.

This clone was observed once. The chain employs TRBV5-1 and TRBJ2-7; the D gene is possibly TRBD1 (5 bases). Germline V gives CDR1 SGHRS, CDR2 YFSETQ. Trimming removed 0 bases from V and 4 bases from J, with 14 bases in between. The CDR3 totals 15 residues. CDR3 DNA sequence: TGCGCCAGCAGCTTGGAGCTAGGCAGGGAATACGAGCAGTACTTC. This sequence encodes CASSLELGREYEQYF.

The chain links TRBV4-3 to TRBJ2-7; maybe TRBD2 (7 bases). The V and J ends lost 1 base and 3 bases respectively, with 16 bases between them. The germline gives CDR1 LGHNA, CDR2 YSLEER. The length of the CDR3 is 16 residues. CDR3 protein: CASSQVDGGRVYEQYF. CDR3 bases: TGCGCCAGCAGCCAAGTGGACGGGGGGCGGGTCTACGAGCAGTACTTC.

The V and J genes are TRBV27 and TRBJ2-4; TRBD2 agrees at 7 bases. This CDR3 comprises 17 residues. Germline lookup yields CDR1 MNHEY and CDR2 SMNVEV (reference sequence). V gave up 6 bases and J gave up 5 bases; unmatched junction bases: 16. Written as DNA, the CDR3 is TGTGCCAGCAGCACCTATCCCCCCCCCAGCGGGGAAAACATTCAGTACTTC. Amino acid sequence: CASSTYPPPSGENIQYF.

The CDR3 reads CASSLSRNSNQPQHF. The CDR3 DNA reads as TGTGCCAGCAGCTTATCCAGGAATAGCAATCAGCCCCAGCATTTT. The rearrangement uses TRBV7-2 and TRBJ1-5; D call uncertain. Looked up from germline, CDR1 is SGHTA and CDR2 is FQGNSA. V was pared by 2 bases and J by 0 bases, with 8 bases between. The CDR3 consists of 15 residues. The variable domain in full, completed from reference TRBV7-2 and TRBJ1-5, reads GAGVSQSPSNKVTEKGKDVELRCDPISGHTALYWYRQSLGQGLEFLIYFQGNSAPDKSGLPSDRFSAERTGGSVSTLTIQRTQQEDSAVYLCASSLSRNSNQPQHFGDGTRLSIL.

The genes are TRBV28 and TRBJ1-6, with a weak D call TRBD1 (5 bases). Germline CDR1 and CDR2: MDHEN and SYDVKM. Trimming took 3 bases from V and 8 from J, leaving 17 bases between them. CDR3 length: 16 residues. The CDR3 DNA is TGTGCCAGCAGTTTTCGGCCTTCAGGGAAAGATTCACCCCTCCACTTT. It codes for CASSFRPSGKDSPLHF.

This clone occurred once. One junction end does not reproduce the germline sequence, and a read error may be involved. The identical CDR3 is also encoded by other nucleotide sequences in the sample. The rearrangement uses TRBV10-3 and TRBJ2-2; TRBD2 agrees at 7 bases. The CDR3 has 12 residues. CDR1 ENHRY and CDR2 SYGVKD come from the germline V gene. The CDR3 DNA follows: TGTGCCATCAGCGGGGGGACCGGAGAGCTGTTTTTT. Protein sequence: CAISGGTGELFF.

About this clone: In the same sample, other DNA sequences code for this CDR3. The chain couples TRBV27 to TRBJ2-2; D gene uncertain. Trimming shortened V by 6 bases and J by 3 bases, and 5 bases separated the two germline ends. CDR3 length: 12 amino acids. From germline, CDR1 is MNHEY and CDR2 SMNVEV (reference sequence). The CDR3 spells CASSPYTGELFF. CDR3 nucleotides: TGTGCCAGCAGCCCATACACCGGGGAGCTGTTTTTT.

The rearrangement joins TRBV5-6 to TRBJ2-7, with 7 nucleotides matching TRBD1. The CDR3 covers 14 residues. Germline assignment: CDR1 SGHDT and CDR2 YYEEEE. Trimming removed 1 base from V and 5 bases from J; junction bases left unmatched: 6. Here the CDR3 reads CASSLIQGYDEQYF. The DNA of the CDR3 is TGTGCCAGCAGCTTGATACAGGGGTACGACGAGCAGTACTTC.

This clone was seen only a few times. This chain uses TRBV28 with TRBJ2-7, with 8 bases identical to TRBD1. After removal of 4 bases from V and 3 bases from J, the junction contained 11 bases not matched to a gene. Germline CDR1 and CDR2: MDHEN and SYDVKM. The CDR3 has 16 amino acids. This CDR3 is CASSSLLPGQGYEQYF. The CDR3 coding sequence is TGTGCCAGCAGTTCCCTATTGCCCGGACAGGGCTACGAGCAGTACTTC. Based on the CDR3 plus reference TRBV28 and TRBJ2-7, the full variable domain is DVKVTQSSRYLVKRTGEKVFLECVQDMDHENMFWYRQDPGLGLRLIYFSYDVKMKEKGDIPEGYSVSREKKERFSLILESASTNQTSMYLCASSSLLPGQGYEQYFGPGTRLTVT.

The chain has TRBV5-1 and TRBJ2-3; the D gene is possibly TRBD1 (6 bases). Deletions cut 4 bases from V and 2 bases from J, with 11 bases between. The CDR3 runs 14 residues. Germline CDR1 is SGHRS and CDR2 is YFSETQ. CDR3 in DNA: TGCGCCAGCAGCAGAGGGGGATTCACAGATACGCAGTATTTT. It yields the protein CASSRGGFTDTQYF.

The chain uses TRBV28 and TRBJ2-1; tentative D call: TRBD1 (6 bases). The CDR3 runs 14 residues. V dropped 3 bases and J dropped 9 bases, with 15 bases sitting between them. Germline V gene data show CDR1 as MDHEN and CDR2 as SYDVKM. This CDR3 reads CASSLRAGDCEQFF. In DNA form, the CDR3 reads TGTGCCAGCAGTTTGCGGGCAGGGGATTGTGAGCAGTTCTTC.

This chain joins TRBV4-3 and TRBJ1-4; 8 nucleotides agree with TRBD1. This CDR3 contains 16 residues. V lost 0 bases to trimming and J lost 0 bases; unmatched junction nucleotides: 0. CDR1 and CDR2 (germline): LGHNA, YSLEER. The CDR3 DNA reads as TGCGCCAGCAGCCAAGAACAGGGGGCAACTAATGAAAAACTGTTTTTT. Amino acids: CASSQEQGATNEKLFF.

The rearrangement links TRBV11-2 to TRBJ1-2; D is ambiguous. The ends were cut back, 6 bases at V and 4 bases at J, with 6 bases in the middle. CDR1 is SGHAT and CDR2 is FQNNGV in the germline V gene. This CDR3 contains 11 residues. This CDR3 is CASSGSYGYTF. CDR3 DNA sequence: TGTGCCAGCAGTGGGAGCTATGGCTACACCTTC.

The V and J genes are TRBV2 and TRBJ2-1; TRBD2 matches 10 bases. There are 16 residues in the CDR3. The germline V gene has CDR1 SNHLY and CDR2 FYNNEI. The junction had 10 bases not matched to a gene; V was cut back by 8 bases and J by 3 bases. The CDR3 bases are TGTGCCAGCCCAGACTACCTAGCGGGGGTCTACAATGAGCAGTTCTTC. Translating gives CASPDYLAGVYNEQFF.

A single count supports this clone. This sample also contains other DNA sequences that code for the same CDR3. J is TRBJ2-5 and V is TRBV20-1; D gene ambiguous. The germline CDR1 and CDR2 sequences are DFQATT and SNEGSKA (reference sequence). The CDR3 has 10 residues. The V end lost 6 bases, the J end lost 5 bases, and 7 bases lay between the germline ends. The CDR3 here is CSATGETQYF. The CDR3 DNA is TGCAGTGCGACCGGGGAGACCCAGTACTTC.

V is TRBV4-3 and J is TRBJ2-1; 10 bases fit TRBD1. The CDR3 has 18 residues. Germline V CDR1 and CDR2: LGHNA, YSLEER. With 1 base clipped from V and 1 base from J, the junction kept 7 bases outside the gene matches. CDR3 region: CASSQARTGGMSYNEQFF. Here the CDR3 DNA reads TGCGCCAGCAGCCAAGCGAGGACAGGGGGTATGTCCTACAATGAGCAGTTCTTC.

This clone was seen a handful of times. V gene TRBV29-1 combines with J gene TRBJ1-1, with 7 bases aligning to TRBD1. Unmatched junction bases numbered 12, after V lost 3 bases and J lost 5 bases. This CDR3 spans 15 amino acids. Germline assignment: CDR1 SQVTM and CDR2 ANQGSEA. The CDR3 coding sequence is TGCAGCGTTGAGGGCCTCGGGCAGGGGGAGACTGAAGCTTTCTTT. Translating it yields CSVEGLGQGETEAFF.

This clone occurred a few times. The chain joins TRBV7-9 to TRBJ2-7, with 11 nucleotides matching TRBD2. V shed 1 base and J 0 bases; nucleotides not matched to a gene: 5. Germline V gives CDR1 SEHNR, CDR2 FQNEAQ (reference sequence). This CDR3 region has 17 residues. This CDR3 reads CASSLELAGESSYEQYF. The CDR3 DNA reads TGTGCCAGCAGCTTAGAACTAGCGGGGGAGAGCTCCTACGAGCAGTACTTC.

The rearrangement links TRBV6-5 to TRBJ2-3; tentative D call: TRBD2 (5 bases). The CDR3 has 14 amino acids. From germline, CDR1 is MNHEY and CDR2 SVGAGI. Trimming cost V 6 bases and J 2 bases, with 12 bases left between them. CDR3 bases: TGTGCCAGCAGGACGGACTCCTTCACAGATACGCAGTATTTT. Residues: CASRTDSFTDTQYF.

This clone was observed a single time. CDR3 in amino acids: CASSLEVPGLAASYNEQFF. CDR3 bases: TGTGCCAGCAGCTTAGAGGTACCGGGACTAGCGGCTTCCTACAATGAGCAGTTCTTC. V gene TRBV7-6 combines with J gene TRBJ2-1; TRBD2 matches 11 bases. The CDR3 has 19 amino acids. The trim removed 1 base at V and 1 base at J, leaving 9 bases unmatched. Germline CDR1 SGHVS, CDR2 FNYEAQ. Looking up the rest from reference TRBV7-6 and TRBJ2-1 gives the full variable domain: GAGVSQSPRYKVTKRGQDVALRCDPISGHVSLYWYRQALGQGPEFLTYFNYEAQQDKSGLPNDRFSAERPEGSISTLTIQRTEQRDSAMYRCASSLEVPGLAASYNEQFFGPGTRLTVL.

The chain uses TRBV4-1 and TRBJ2-3; D gene ambiguous. Trimming shortened V by 0 bases and J by 3 bases, and 10 bases separated the two germline ends. The CDR3 loop spans 15 amino acids. Looked up from germline, CDR1 is MGHRA and CDR2 is YSYEKL. The CDR3 reads CASSQDSLGTDTQYF. CDR3 nucleotide sequence: TGCGCCAGCAGCCAAGATAGCCTAGGAACAGATACGCAGTATTTT.

Here the CDR3 reads CASSQPLGGPDTQYF. The CDR3 region has the DNA TGCGCCAGCAGTCAACCCCTGGGGGGGCCAGATACGCAGTATTTT. The chain combines TRBV4-3 with TRBJ2-3, with a tentative D call TRBD2 (7 bases). The V and J ends lost 6 bases and 4 bases respectively, with 17 bases between them. Germline CDR1 LGHNA, CDR2 YSLEER. The CDR3 contains 15 residues.

This chain uses TRBV7-9 with TRBJ1-1, with D perhaps matching TRBD1 (6 bases). The CDR3 spans 15 residues. The germline gives CDR1 SEHNR, CDR2 FQNEAQ (reference sequence). V dropped 5 bases and J dropped 5 bases, with 18 bases sitting between them. In nucleotides, the CDR3 is TGTGCCAGCAGCGAGCGGACAGCCCTGTGGACTGAAGCTTTCTTT. Its protein product is CASSERTALWTEAFF.